Sequencing of this T cell receptor beta chain was carried out in a study of CD8 T cells in Susac syndrome. The CDR3 totals 12 residues. The germline CDR1 and CDR2 sequences are SNHLY and FYNNEI. Trimming took 11 bases from V and 0 from J, leaving 11 bases between them. Sequencing of TCR beta was carried out in blood CD8+ and CD4+ T cells. Negative magnetic isolation gave CD8+ and CD4+ cells; FACS enriched CD8+ TEMRA. The RNA input was about 0.45 to 1 ug, and it was reverse transcribed with random hexamers. The amplification used immunoSEQ multiplex PCR on TCR beta CDR3; it spanned 54 Vbeta and 13 Jbeta. TCRdb called the immunoSEQ multiplex PCR reads again in MiXCR, with one record for every CDR3 protein. The sample records about 150,000 distinct CDR3 sequences, roughly 95% being singletons.

This sequence joins TRBV2 and TRBJ2-7, with D possibly matching TRBD2 (6 bases). The receptor was derived from a human donor with multiple sclerosis. The specimen sequenced was CD8+ T cells from PBMCs. The CDR3 loop reads CAGGTDSYEQYF. CDR3 nucleotide sequence: TGTGCCGGAGGGACTGACTCCTACGAGCAGTACTTC.